The T cell receptor beta chain described here comes from a study of shared clonotypes between healthy human individuals. Naive CD8 cells lacked CD45RO, underwent positive selection for CCR7 and left out terminally differentiated effector memory CD45RA+ cells. Of note for this clone: Its matching antigen is unknown.

CDR1 is SGHDT, CDR2 YYEEEE, per germline. CDR3 length: 14 residues. The germline V and J ends were trimmed by 3 bases and 2 bases, with 9 bases remaining between them. The repertoire was sequenced with immunoSEQ multiplex PCR; TCRdb's copy has only in-frame clones and lacks some. This table has roughly 2.1 million clones, under 95% appearing once. Whole-study findings and limits: Naive subsets usually exceeded memory subsets in estimated richness.

This clonotype was sampled from a man between 18 and 29 years old in good health. Some clones in this sample may be carry-over from other donors' samples. Sequencing was carried out using naive CD8+ T cells from PBMCs. This rearrangement joins TRBV5-6 to TRBJ1-5; maybe TRBD1 (5 bases). The CDR3 spells CASSSGIGNQPQHF. The DNA for the CDR3 is TGTGCCAGCAGCTCAGGGATAGGCAATCAGCCCCAGCATTTT.